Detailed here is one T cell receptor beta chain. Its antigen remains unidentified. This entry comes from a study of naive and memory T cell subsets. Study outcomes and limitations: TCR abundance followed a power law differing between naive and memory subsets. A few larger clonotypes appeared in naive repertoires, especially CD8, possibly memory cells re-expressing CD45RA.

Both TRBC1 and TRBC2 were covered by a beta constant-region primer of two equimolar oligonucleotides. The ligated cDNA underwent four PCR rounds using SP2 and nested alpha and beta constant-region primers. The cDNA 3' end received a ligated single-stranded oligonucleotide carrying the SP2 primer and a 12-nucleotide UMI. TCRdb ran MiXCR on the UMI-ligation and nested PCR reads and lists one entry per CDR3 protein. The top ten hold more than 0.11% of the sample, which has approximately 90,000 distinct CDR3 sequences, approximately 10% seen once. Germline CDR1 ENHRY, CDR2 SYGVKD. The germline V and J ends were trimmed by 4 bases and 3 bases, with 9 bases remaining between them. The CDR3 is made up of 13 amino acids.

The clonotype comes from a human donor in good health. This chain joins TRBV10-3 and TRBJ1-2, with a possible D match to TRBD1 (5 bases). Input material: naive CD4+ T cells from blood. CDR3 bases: TGTGCCATCAGTGGGCAGACAGACTATGGCTACACCTTC. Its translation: CAISGQTDYGYTF.